This T cell receptor (beta chain) comes out of a study of blood T cell repertoires in COVID-19. Study background: Samples of COVID-19 (acute and convalescent) were obtained from the United States, Italy and Spain. PBMCs, B-cell-depleted T cells, or T cells were the source of the cDNA or gDNA that made up the material.

Original processing notes: Reference gene primer amplification gave estimated nucleated cell counts. The protocol was immunoSEQ multiplex PCR, while the TCRdb copy is restricted to in-frame clones and leaves out a portion. D and trimming come from the DNA, and the V and J calls and clone size come from that table. The data show under 50,000 clones, with roughly nine tenths seen just once and around 17% held by the top ten. J gave up 0 bases and V 5 bases, and 4 bases lay outside the gene matches. The CDR3 totals 15 residues. The germline CDR1 and CDR2 sequences are SQVTM and ANQGSEA. The chain carries TRBV29-1 and TRBJ2-3; 11 bases align to TRBD1. This clonotype was obtained from a man between 65 and 85 years old with active COVID-19. The specimen sequenced was peripheral blood. CDR3 protein: CSVWTGGTSTDTQYF. The CDR3 coding sequence is TGCAGCGTTTGGACAGGGGGCACTAGCACAGATACGCAGTATTTT.